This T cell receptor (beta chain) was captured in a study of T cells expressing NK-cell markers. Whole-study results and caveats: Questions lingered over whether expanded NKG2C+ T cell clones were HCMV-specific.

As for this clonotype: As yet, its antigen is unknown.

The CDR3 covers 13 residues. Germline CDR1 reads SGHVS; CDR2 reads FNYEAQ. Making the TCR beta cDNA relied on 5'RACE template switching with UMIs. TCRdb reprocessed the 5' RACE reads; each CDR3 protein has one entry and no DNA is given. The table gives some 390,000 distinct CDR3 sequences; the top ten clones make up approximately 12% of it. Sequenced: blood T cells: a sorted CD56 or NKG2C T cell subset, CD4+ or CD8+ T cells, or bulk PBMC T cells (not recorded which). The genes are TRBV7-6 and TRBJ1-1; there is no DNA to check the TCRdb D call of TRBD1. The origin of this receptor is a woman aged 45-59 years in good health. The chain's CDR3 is CASSLAVSGEAFF.